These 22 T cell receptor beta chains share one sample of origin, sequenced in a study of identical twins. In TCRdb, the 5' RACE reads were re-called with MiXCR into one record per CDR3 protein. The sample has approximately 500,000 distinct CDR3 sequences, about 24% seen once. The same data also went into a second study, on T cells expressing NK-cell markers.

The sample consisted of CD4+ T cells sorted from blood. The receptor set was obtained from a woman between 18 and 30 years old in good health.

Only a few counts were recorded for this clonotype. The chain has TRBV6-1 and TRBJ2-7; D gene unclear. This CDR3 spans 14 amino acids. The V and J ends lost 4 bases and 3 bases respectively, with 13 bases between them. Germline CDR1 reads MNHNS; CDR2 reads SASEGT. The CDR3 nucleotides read TGTGCCAGCAGTGCTAGATCCCCTCTCTACGAGCAGTACTTC. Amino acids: CASSARSPLYEQYF.

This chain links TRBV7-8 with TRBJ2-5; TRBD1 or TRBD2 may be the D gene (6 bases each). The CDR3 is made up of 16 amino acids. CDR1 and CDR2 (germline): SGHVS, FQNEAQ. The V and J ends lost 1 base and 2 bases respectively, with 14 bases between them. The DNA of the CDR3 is TGTGCCAGCAGCTTAGGGCTTCGGGGGACACAAGAGACCCAGTACTTC. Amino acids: CASSLGLRGTQETQYF. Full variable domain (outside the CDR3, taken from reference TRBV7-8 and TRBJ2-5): GAGVSQSPRYKVAKRGQDVALRCDPISGHVSLFWYQQALGQGPEFLTYFQNEAQLDKSGLPSDRFFAERPEGSVSTLKIQRTQQEDSAVYLCASSLGLRGTQETQYFGPGTRLLVL.

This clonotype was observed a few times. The CDR3 protein is CASSADIHYEQYF. CDR3 coding DNA: TGTGCCAGCAGCGCCGACATACATTACGAGCAGTACTTC. The chain recombines TRBV9 with TRBJ2-7; D gene unclear. The V gene lost 3 bases and the J gene lost 4 bases, with 11 bases spanning the gap. This CDR3 region has 13 residues. Germline V gene lookup returns CDR1 SGDLS and CDR2 YYNGEE. The complete variable domain, with remaining parts taken from reference TRBV9 and TRBJ2-7, reads DSGVTQTPKHLITATGQRVTLRCSPRSGDLSVYWYQQSLDQGLQFLIQYYNGEERAKGNILERFSAQQFPDLHSELNLSSLELGDSALYFCASSADIHYEQYFGPGTRLTVT.

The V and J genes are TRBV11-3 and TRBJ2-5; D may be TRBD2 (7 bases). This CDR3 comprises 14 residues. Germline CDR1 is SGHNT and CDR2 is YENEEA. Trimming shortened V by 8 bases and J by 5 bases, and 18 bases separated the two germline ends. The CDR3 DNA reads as TGTGCCAGCCGGAGGGGGGGGGACGGCGAGACCCAGTACTTC. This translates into CASRRGGDGETQYF.

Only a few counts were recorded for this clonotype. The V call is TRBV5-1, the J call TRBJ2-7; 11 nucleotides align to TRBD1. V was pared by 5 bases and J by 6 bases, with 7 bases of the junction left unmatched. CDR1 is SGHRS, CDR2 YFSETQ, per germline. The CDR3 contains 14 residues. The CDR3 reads CASRTDRGRFEQYF. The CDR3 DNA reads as TGCGCCAGCAGAACGGACAGGGGGCGCTTCGAGCAGTACTTC.

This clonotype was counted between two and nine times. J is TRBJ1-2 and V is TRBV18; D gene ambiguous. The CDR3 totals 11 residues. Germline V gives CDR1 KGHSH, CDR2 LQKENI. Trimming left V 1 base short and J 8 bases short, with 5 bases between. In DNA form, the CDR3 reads TGTGCCAGCTCACCACTAGCCGGCTACACCTTC. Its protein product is CASSPLAGYTF.

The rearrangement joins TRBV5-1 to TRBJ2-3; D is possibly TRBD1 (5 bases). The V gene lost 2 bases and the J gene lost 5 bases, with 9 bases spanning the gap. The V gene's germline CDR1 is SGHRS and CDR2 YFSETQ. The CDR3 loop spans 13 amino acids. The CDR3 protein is CASSLQAGDTQYF. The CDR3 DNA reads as TGCGCCAGCAGCTTACAGGCCGGAGATACGCAGTATTTT.

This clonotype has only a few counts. DNA for the CDR3: TGTGCCAGCAGTTACTCGATTCTCCCAGCGGGAGGTCGTTACAATGAGCAGTTCTTC. It specifies CASSYSILPAGGRYNEQFF. V usage is TRBV6-2 or TRBV6-3 and J usage is TRBJ2-1; TRBD2 agrees at 9 bases. The CDR3 is made up of 19 amino acids. V shed 0 bases and J 4 bases; nucleotides not matched to a gene: 13. CDR1 MNHEY and CDR2 SVGEGT come from the germline V gene.

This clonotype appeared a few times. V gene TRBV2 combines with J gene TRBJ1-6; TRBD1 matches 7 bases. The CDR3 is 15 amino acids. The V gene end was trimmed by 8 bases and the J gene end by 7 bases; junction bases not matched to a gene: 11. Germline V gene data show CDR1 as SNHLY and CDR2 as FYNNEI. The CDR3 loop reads CASVPQGQLNSPLHF. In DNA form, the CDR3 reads TGTGCCAGCGTCCCGCAGGGACAGTTGAATTCACCCCTCCACTTT.

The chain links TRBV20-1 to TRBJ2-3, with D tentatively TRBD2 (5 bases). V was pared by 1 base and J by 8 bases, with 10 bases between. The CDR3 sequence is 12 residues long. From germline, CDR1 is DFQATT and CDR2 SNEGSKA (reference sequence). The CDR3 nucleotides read TGCAGTGCTAGAGCTAGAGGGCTTACGCAGTATTTT. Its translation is CSARARGLTQYF.

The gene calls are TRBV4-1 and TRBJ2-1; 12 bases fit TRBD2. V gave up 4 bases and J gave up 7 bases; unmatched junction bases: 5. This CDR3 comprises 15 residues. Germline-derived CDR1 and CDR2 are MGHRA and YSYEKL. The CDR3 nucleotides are TGCGCCAGCAGCCGATCCGGGACTAGCGGGAATGAGCAGTTCTTC. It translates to CASSRSGTSGNEQFF.

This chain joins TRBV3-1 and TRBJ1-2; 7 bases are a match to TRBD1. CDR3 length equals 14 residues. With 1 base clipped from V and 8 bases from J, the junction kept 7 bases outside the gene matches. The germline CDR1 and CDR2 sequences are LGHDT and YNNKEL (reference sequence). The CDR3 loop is CASSQADRVGGYTF. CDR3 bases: TGTGCCAGCAGCCAAGCCGACAGGGTGGGAGGCTACACCTTC. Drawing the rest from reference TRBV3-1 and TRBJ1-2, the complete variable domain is DTAVSQTPKYLVTQMGNDKSIKCEQNLGHDTMYWYKQDSKKFLKIMFSYNNKELIINETVPNRFSPKSPDKAHLNLHINSLELGDSAVYFCASSQADRVGGYTFGSGTRLTVV.

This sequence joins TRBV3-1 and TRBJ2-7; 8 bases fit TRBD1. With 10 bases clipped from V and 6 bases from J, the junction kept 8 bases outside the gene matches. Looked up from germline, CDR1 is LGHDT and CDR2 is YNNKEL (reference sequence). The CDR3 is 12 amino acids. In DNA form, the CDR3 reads TGTGCCACCTCGACAGGGGTCAGCGAGCAGTACTTC. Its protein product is CATSTGVSEQYF.

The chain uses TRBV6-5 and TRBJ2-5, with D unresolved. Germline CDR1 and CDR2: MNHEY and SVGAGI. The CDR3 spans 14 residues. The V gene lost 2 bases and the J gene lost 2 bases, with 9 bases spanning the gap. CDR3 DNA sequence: TGTGCCAGCAGTTACATCGGCGGACAAGAGACCCAGTACTTC. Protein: CASSYIGGQETQYF.

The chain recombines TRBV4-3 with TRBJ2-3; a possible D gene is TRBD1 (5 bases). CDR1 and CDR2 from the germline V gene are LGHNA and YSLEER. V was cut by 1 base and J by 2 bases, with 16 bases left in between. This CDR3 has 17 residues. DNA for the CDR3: TGCGCCAGCAGCCAAGTCCAGGGCTCTATACACACAGATACGCAGTATTTT. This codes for CASSQVQGSIHTDTQYF.

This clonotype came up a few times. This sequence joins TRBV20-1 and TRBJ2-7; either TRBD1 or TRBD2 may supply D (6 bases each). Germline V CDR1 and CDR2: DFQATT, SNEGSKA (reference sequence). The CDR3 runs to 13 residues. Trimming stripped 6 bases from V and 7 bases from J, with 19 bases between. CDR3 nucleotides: TGCAGTGCAGGTGGAGGGGGGCCTAAAGAGCAGTACTTC. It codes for CSAGGGGPKEQYF.

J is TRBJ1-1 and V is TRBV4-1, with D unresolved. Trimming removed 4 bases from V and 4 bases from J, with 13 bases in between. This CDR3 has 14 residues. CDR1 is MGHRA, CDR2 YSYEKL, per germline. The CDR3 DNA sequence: TGCGCCAGCAGCCCACCCTTGGCCTTCACTGAAGCTTTCTTT. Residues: CASSPPLAFTEAFF.

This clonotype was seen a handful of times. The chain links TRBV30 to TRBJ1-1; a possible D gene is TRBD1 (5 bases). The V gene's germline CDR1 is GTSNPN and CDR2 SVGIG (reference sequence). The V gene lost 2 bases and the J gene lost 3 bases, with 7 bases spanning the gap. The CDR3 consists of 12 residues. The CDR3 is CAWSQGDTEAFF. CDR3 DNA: TGTGCCTGGAGTCAGGGAGACACTGAAGCTTTCTTT.

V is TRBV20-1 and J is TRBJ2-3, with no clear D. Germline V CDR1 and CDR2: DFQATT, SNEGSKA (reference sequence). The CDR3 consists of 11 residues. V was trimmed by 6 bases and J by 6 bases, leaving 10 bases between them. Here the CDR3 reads CSAYRADTQYF. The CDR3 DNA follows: TGCAGTGCCTATAGGGCGGATACGCAGTATTTT.

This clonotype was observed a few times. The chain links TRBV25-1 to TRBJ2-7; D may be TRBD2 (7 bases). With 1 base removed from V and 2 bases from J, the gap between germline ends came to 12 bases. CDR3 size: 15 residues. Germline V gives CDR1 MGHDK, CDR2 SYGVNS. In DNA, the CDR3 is TGTGCCAGCAGTGAATTCAAGGGGGGGCCCTACGAGCAGTACTTC. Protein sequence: CASSEFKGGPYEQYF.

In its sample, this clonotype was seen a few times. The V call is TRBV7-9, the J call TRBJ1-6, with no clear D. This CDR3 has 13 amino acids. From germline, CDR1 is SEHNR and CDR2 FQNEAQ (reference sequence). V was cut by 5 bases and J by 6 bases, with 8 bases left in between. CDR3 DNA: TGTGCCAGCAGCCGCGGGAGTAATTCACCCCTCCACTTT. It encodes CASSRGSNSPLHF.

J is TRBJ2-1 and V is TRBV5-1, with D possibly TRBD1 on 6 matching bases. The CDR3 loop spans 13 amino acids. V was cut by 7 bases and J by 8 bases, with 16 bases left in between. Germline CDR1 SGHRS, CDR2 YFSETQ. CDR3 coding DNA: TGCGCCAGCGGAGCAGGACAGCTAGATGAGCAGTTCTTC. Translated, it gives CASGAGQLDEQFF.